This entry lists 14 T cell receptor beta chains sequenced from one sample in a study of blood T cell dynamics during melanoma immunotherapy. This table comes from immunoSEQ multiplex PCR, and its TCRdb copy is limited to in-frame clones, with some not included. The table has about 13,000 clones, about 86% seen once. Time point noted: pre-treatment baseline. Here the sequenced sample was blood, taken from a patient treated with checkpoint blockade. These receptors all come from a human donor with melanoma.

This chain uses TRBV5-6 with TRBJ1-2; tentatively, D is TRBD1 (5 bases). CDR1 SGHDT and CDR2 YYEEEE come from the germline V gene. The germline V and J ends were trimmed by 5 bases and 5 bases, with 13 bases remaining between them. The CDR3 runs 13 residues. The CDR3 coding sequence is TGTGCCAGCAGGACCGACAGAGGGTATGGCTACACCTTC. Protein: CASRTDRGYGYTF.

This clone came up a few times. The chain links TRBV9 to TRBJ2-4; D is perhaps TRBD1 or TRBD2 (5 bases each). V was pared by 4 bases and J by 12 bases, with 17 bases between. The CDR3 is 13 amino acids. Germline lookup yields CDR1 SGDLS and CDR2 YYNGEE. This chain's CDR3 is CASSPTITGTQYF. CDR3 coding DNA: TGTGCCAGCAGCCCCACCATCACCGGGACTCAGTACTTC.

This clone came up once. This chain joins TRBV6-5 and TRBJ2-5, with 11 nucleotides matching TRBD2. Germline values: CDR1 MNHEY, CDR2 SVGAGI. J lost 3 bases, V lost 2 bases, and 5 bases had no gene match. This CDR3 contains 16 residues. Written as DNA, the CDR3 is TGTGCCAGCAGTTACAATAGCGGGAGGGTTGAAGAGACCCAGTACTTC. Its protein product is CASSYNSGRVEETQYF.

This sequence joins TRBV6-5 and TRBJ1-1, with D uncertain. CDR1 MNHEY and CDR2 SVGAGI come from the germline V gene. The length of the CDR3 is 13 residues. V gave up 7 bases and J gave up 1 base, with 10 bases separating them. CDR3 amino acids: CASTNPENTEAFF. For the CDR3, the DNA is TGTGCCAGCACCAACCCAGAGAACACTGAAGCTTTCTTT.

This chain uses TRBV19 with TRBJ1-2; D unresolved. This CDR3 region has 12 residues. Germline values: CDR1 LNHDA, CDR2 SQIVND (reference sequence). V lost 11 bases and J 5 bases, leaving 15 bases between the germline ends. The CDR3 DNA reads TGTGCCTGCACGGACGGGTATTATGGCTACACCTTC. Translating gives CACTDGYYGYTF.

The V and J genes are TRBV5-6 and TRBJ2-1, with TRBD1 matching 11 bases. This CDR3 has 17 amino acids. CDR1 SGHDT and CDR2 YYEEEE come from the germline V gene. The J segment lost 4 bases and the V segment lost 4 bases, leaving 10 bases of the junction unmatched. Here the CDR3 DNA reads TGTGCCAGCAGCCTTCGGACAGGGGGCCTCTCTTACAATGAGCAGTTCTTC. Its protein product is CASSLRTGGLSYNEQFF.

The chain joins TRBV6-1 to TRBJ2-4; D ambiguous. The CDR3 covers 18 residues. Germline V gene lookup returns CDR1 MNHNS and CDR2 SASEGT. V was shortened by 1 base and J by 2 bases, with 18 bases between the two germline ends. CDR3: CASSEGQRFLPPKNIQYF. CDR3 DNA sequence: TGTGCCAGCAGTGAAGGACAACGGTTCTTGCCTCCCAAAAACATTCAGTACTTC.

This sequence joins TRBV28 and TRBJ1-5; D is ambiguous. Germline V gives CDR1 MDHEN, CDR2 SYDVKM. This CDR3 region has 13 residues. The CDR3 is CAGDRWSWQPQHF. CDR3 sequence (DNA): TGTGCTGGAGACCGCTGGTCGTGGCAGCCCCAGCATTTT.

J is TRBJ1-4 and V is TRBV9; the D gene is possibly TRBD1 (6 bases). V was pared by 3 bases and J by 8 bases, with 17 bases between. The CDR3 is made up of 15 amino acids. Per germline, CDR1 SGDLS and CDR2 YYNGEE. In nucleotides, the CDR3 is TGTGCCAGCAGCGCACAGGGAACCCGTGCGGAAAAACTGTTTTTT. Its protein product is CASSAQGTRAEKLFF.

CDR3 loop: CASPPRPGELFF. CDR3 sequence (DNA): TGTGCCAGCCCCCCCCGGCCCGGGGAGCTGTTTTTT. The chain couples TRBV6-7 to TRBJ2-2; D ambiguous. Being an ORF, TRBV6-7 has a function that is uncertain. V shed 8 bases and J shed 6 bases, with 10 bases lying between them. The CDR3 has 12 residues.

The rearrangement uses TRBV15 and TRBJ1-4; D remains unclear. CDR1 is LNHNV and CDR2 is YYDKDF in the germline V gene (reference sequence). The CDR3 loop spans 15 amino acids. V shed 0 bases and J shed 4 bases, with 9 bases lying between them. This CDR3 reads CATSREASLNEKLFF. In nucleotides, the CDR3 is TGTGCCACCAGCAGAGAAGCGTCACTTAATGAAAAACTGTTTTTT.

V is TRBV7-9 and J is TRBJ2-1; D perhaps matches TRBD2 (6 bases). Germline V gene lookup returns CDR1 SEHNR and CDR2 FQNEAQ (reference sequence). V shed 5 bases and J shed 4 bases, with 18 bases lying between them. The CDR3 has 16 residues. The CDR3 is CASSPGGLATYNEQFF. The CDR3 nucleotides are TGTGCCAGCAGCCCGGGTGGGCTAGCGACTTACAATGAGCAGTTCTTC.

This clone came up a few times. This sequence joins TRBV27 and TRBJ1-5; maybe TRBD1 (6 bases). The V gene lost 5 bases and the J gene lost 3 bases, with 14 bases spanning the gap. Germline CDR1 reads MNHEY; CDR2 reads SMNVEV (reference sequence). The CDR3 spans 15 residues. The CDR3 reads CASSLDSHYNQPQHF. In nucleotides, the CDR3 is TGTGCCAGCAGTCTGGACAGCCACTACAATCAGCCCCAGCATTTT.

The V and J genes are TRBV6-5 and TRBJ2-5, with 15 bases identical to TRBD2. This CDR3 is 16 amino acids long. The germline gives CDR1 MNHEY, CDR2 SVGAGI. V lost 4 bases, J lost 7 bases, and 7 bases stayed unmatched. The CDR3 nucleotides are TGTGCCAGCAGTTCGGGACTAGCGGGAGGAGGTGGGACCCAGTACTTC. This sequence encodes CASSSGLAGGGGTQYF.